This T cell receptor (beta chain) was identified during a study of CD8 T cells in ankylosing spondylitis. Study-level findings and limits: Reported data indicate significant enrichment of disease-linked clones within matched ankylosing spondylitis synovial fluid.

Germline CDR1 is MNHEY and CDR2 is SVGEGT. V was clipped by 5 bases and J by 2 bases, with 22 bases between them. This CDR3 is built from 18 residues. On this clonotype itself: The antigen is not known.

As the method for making TCR beta libraries, quantitative 5'-RACE with molecular barcodes was used. TCRdb reprocessed the 5' RACE reads with MiXCR, giving one entry per CDR3 protein. The data hold 210,000 or so distinct CDR3 sequences, with 25% to 30% observed a single time. J is TRBJ2-1 and V is TRBV6-2 or TRBV6-3; D remains unclear. Sequencing was carried out using blood, either unsorted or a sorted T cell fraction (not recorded which). The clonotype originates from a male donor with ankylosing spondylitis or in good health (not recorded which). The CDR3, as DNA: TGTGCCAGCAGTCATGAGGTGAGCACGGCTATCCCCTACAATGAGCAGTTCTTC. Translated, it gives CASSHEVSTAIPYNEQFF.